The rows below give T cell receptor beta chains drawn from one sample of a study of cytomegalovirus exposure and HLA in healthy donors. Here immunoSEQ multiplex PCR was the method, and the copy in TCRdb shows in-frame clones only, minus some. The repertoire holds about 170,000 clones, with about 80% as singletons. The sequencing sample was made of PBMCs. These receptors originate from a woman aged 50 to 60 in good health and CMV-seronegative. CDR3s include the opening cysteine and the closing phenylalanine or tryptophan. The D gene is left open where the match is weak. Some rows mark clone size as missing; the rest say once, few, many or name a class of expanded clone.

CDR3nt: TGTGCCAGCAGCTTAGTTCCGGGGGGGTCCTCCTACGAGCAGTACTTC
CDR3aa: CASSLVPGGSSYEQYF
d_gene: TRBD2
j_gene: TRBJ2-7
v_gene: TRBV7-2
abundance: once

CDR3nt: TGTGCCAGCAGCTTAGCGGTGGAGGGGGAGCAGTACTTC
CDR3aa: CASSLAVEGEQYF
d_gene: NA
j_gene: TRBJ2-7
v_gene: TRBV7-9
abundance: NA

CDR3nt: TGTGCCAGCCGGACCCGACAGGGGGAGTATTCACCCCTCCACTTT
CDR3aa: CASRTRQGEYSPLHF
d_gene: TRBD1
j_gene: TRBJ1-6
v_gene: TRBV19
abundance: NA

CDR3nt: TGTGCCAGTAGTGCCCCCGGGACTAGCACAGATACGCAGTATTTT
CDR3aa: CASSAPGTSTDTQYF
d_gene: NA
j_gene: TRBJ2-3
v_gene: TRBV19
abundance: NA

CDR3nt: TGTGCCAGCAGTCTAGGACAGGCCGGATACAATGAGCAGTTCTTC
CDR3aa: CASSLGQAGYNEQFF
d_gene: TRBD1
j_gene: TRBJ2-1
v_gene: TRBV2
abundance: NA

CDR3nt: TGTGCCAGCAGCTTCTTAGCGCTACCTTACGATGAGCAGTTCTTC
CDR3aa: CASSFLALPYDEQFF
d_gene: NA
j_gene: TRBJ2-1
v_gene: TRBV7-8
abundance: few

CDR3nt: TGTGCCAGCAGTGACGTACTAGAGACCCAGTACTTC
CDR3aa: CASSDVLETQYF
d_gene: NA
j_gene: TRBJ2-5
v_gene: TRBV6-1
abundance: NA

CDR3nt: TGTGCCAGCAGTTACCGGCCAGGGGCGTCAGATACGCAGTATTTT
CDR3aa: CASSYRPGASDTQYF
d_gene: NA
j_gene: TRBJ2-3
v_gene: TRBV6-5
abundance: NA

CDR3nt: TGTGCCAGCAGTTCACTAGCGGGGACTAGCACAGATACGCAGTATTTT
CDR3aa: CASSSLAGTSTDTQYF
d_gene: TRBD2
j_gene: TRBJ2-3
v_gene: TRBV28
abundance: NA

CDR3nt: TGTGCCACCAGCAGAGATTATGAGGGGGTCGAGCAGTACTTC
CDR3aa: CATSRDYEGVEQYF
d_gene: NA
j_gene: TRBJ2-7
v_gene: TRBV15
abundance: NA

CDR3nt: TGTGCCAGCAGCTTACAGACGGGATCTAACTATGGCTACACCTTC
CDR3aa: CASSLQTGSNYGYTF
d_gene: NA
j_gene: TRBJ1-2
v_gene: TRBV7-2
abundance: NA

CDR3nt: TGTGCCAGCAGTGAACTAGCGGGAGCCTACAATGAGCAGTTCTTC
CDR3aa: CASSELAGAYNEQFF
d_gene: TRBD2
j_gene: TRBJ2-1
v_gene: TRBV6-1
abundance: medium-sized

CDR3nt: TGCGCCAGCAGCGCAGGGGGTGAAGAATGGTACGAGCAGTACTTC
CDR3aa: CASSAGGEEWYEQYF
d_gene: TRBD1
j_gene: TRBJ2-7
v_gene: TRBV5-1
abundance: NA

CDR3nt: TGTGCCAGCAGCTCGGACACCTTAGGAGAGACCCAGTACTTC
CDR3aa: CASSSDTLGETQYF
d_gene: NA
j_gene: TRBJ2-5
v_gene: TRBV7-2
abundance: NA

CDR3nt: TGTGCCAGCAGCCAATCAGAAGTCTATGGCTACACCTTC
CDR3aa: CASSQSEVYGYTF
d_gene: NA
j_gene: TRBJ1-2
v_gene: TRBV4-2
abundance: NA

CDR3nt: TGTGCCAGCAGTTTTCGGTCCGGGACTATCCCAGTGGCGCAGTATTTT
CDR3aa: CASSFRSGTIPVAQYF
d_gene: TRBD2
j_gene: TRBJ2-3
v_gene: TRBV27
abundance: NA

CDR3nt: TGTGCCAGCAGCCAAGCGGGGGGCCGTCCAGATACGCAGTATTTT
CDR3aa: CASSQAGGRPDTQYF
d_gene: TRBD2
j_gene: TRBJ2-3
v_gene: TRBV7-2
abundance: once

CDR3nt: TGTGCCAGCAGTTTACCCCCCGGACAGGGGAACTATGGCTACACCTTC
CDR3aa: CASSLPPGQGNYGYTF
d_gene: TRBD1
j_gene: TRBJ1-2
v_gene: TRBV28
abundance: NA